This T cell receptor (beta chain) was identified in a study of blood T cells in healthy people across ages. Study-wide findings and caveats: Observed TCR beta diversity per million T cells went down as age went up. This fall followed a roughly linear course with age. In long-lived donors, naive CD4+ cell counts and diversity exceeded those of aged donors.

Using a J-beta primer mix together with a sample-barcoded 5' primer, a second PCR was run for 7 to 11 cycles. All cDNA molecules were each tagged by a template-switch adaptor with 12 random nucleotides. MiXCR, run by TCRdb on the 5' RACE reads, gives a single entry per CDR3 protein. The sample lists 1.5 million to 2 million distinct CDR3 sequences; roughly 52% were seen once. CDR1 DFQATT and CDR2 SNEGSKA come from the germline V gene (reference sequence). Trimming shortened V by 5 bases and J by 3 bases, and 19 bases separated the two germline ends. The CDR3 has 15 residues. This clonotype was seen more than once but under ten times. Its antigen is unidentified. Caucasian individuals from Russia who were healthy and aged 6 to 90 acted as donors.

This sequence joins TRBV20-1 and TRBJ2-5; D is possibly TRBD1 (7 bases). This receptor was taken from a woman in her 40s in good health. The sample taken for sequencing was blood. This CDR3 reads CSAGLRGTEKETQYF. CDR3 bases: TGCAGTGCTGGACTCCGCGGGACAGAGAAAGAGACCCAGTACTTC.